These 13 T cell receptor beta chains originate from one sample sequenced in a study of cytomegalovirus exposure and HLA in healthy donors. It was with 60 Vbeta and 13 Jbeta primers that the PCR ran. Only in-frame clones appear in the TCRdb table, and some are missing; sequencing was by immunoSEQ multiplex PCR. The sample carries about 120,000 clones, roughly 82% recorded once. Sequences were obtained from PBMCs. These receptors were taken from a man between 18 and 29 years old in good health and CMV-seropositive.

In its sample, this clone was seen a few times. The CDR3 sequence is CAIRETSWETQYF. The CDR3 bases are TGTGCCATCAGGGAGACTAGCTGGGAGACCCAGTACTTC. V usage is TRBV10-3 and J usage is TRBJ2-5; TRBD2 matches at 7 bases. After removal of 6 bases from V and 5 bases from J, the junction contained 6 bases not matched to a gene. The CDR3 is 13 amino acids. Germline V CDR1 and CDR2: ENHRY, SYGVKD.

The chain employs TRBV5-1 and TRBJ1-6; D gene ambiguous. Germline assignment: CDR1 SGHRS and CDR2 YFSETQ. This CDR3 is 14 amino acids long. V shed 2 bases and J shed 9 bases, with 12 bases lying between them. The CDR3 bases are TGCGCCAGCAGCTTCGTTGGGGAGGGTTCACCCCTCCACTTT. Its protein product is CASSFVGEGSPLHF.

V usage is TRBV6-5 and J usage is TRBJ1-4, with a possible D match to TRBD1 (6 bases). Trimming shortened V by 7 bases and J by 3 bases, and 12 bases separated the two germline ends. Germline CDR1 reads MNHEY; CDR2 reads SVGAGI. The CDR3 contains 14 residues. CDR3 in DNA: TGTGCCAGCACGAAAGGACAGTCTAATGAAAAACTGTTTTTT. Amino acids: CASTKGQSNEKLFF.

The chain recombines TRBV4-1 with TRBJ2-7; no clear D. V lost 0 bases and J 0 bases, leaving 9 bases between the germline ends. The germline gives CDR1 MGHRA, CDR2 YSYEKL. The CDR3 runs 15 residues. The CDR3 DNA is TGCGCCAGCAGCCAAGACGGCGGTTTCTCCTACGAGCAGTACTTC. This sequence encodes CASSQDGGFSYEQYF.

The chain uses TRBV5-1 and TRBJ2-2; D possibly corresponds to TRBD2 (6 bases). This CDR3 comprises 12 residues. V dropped 3 bases and J dropped 6 bases, with 6 bases sitting between them. Per germline, CDR1 SGHRS and CDR2 YFSETQ. CDR3 residues: CASSWEAGELFF. DNA for the CDR3: TGCGCCAGCAGCTGGGAGGCCGGGGAGCTGTTTTTT.

Concerning this clone: The junction does not match germline at one end; this may be a read error. This rearrangement joins TRBV12-5 to TRBJ1-6; D is possibly TRBD1 (5 bases). Per the germline V gene, CDR1 is LGHNT and CDR2 is FRNRAP. The CDR3 runs 9 residues. CDR3 sequence reads: CASGLGVDF. The CDR3 nucleotides are TGTGCTAGTGGTTTAGGGGTCGACTTT.

This clone was found a few times. This chain links TRBV6-5 with TRBJ1-5; D possibly corresponds to TRBD1 (5 bases). Germline CDR1 and CDR2: MNHEY and SVGAGI. Trimming cost V 1 base and J 4 bases, with 11 bases left between them. CDR3 length: 15 amino acids. CDR3 in amino acids: CASSYFAGNNQPQHF. The CDR3 nucleotides read TGTGCCAGCAGTTACTTCGCAGGGAATAATCAGCCCCAGCATTTT.

The chain is built from TRBV27 and TRBJ2-1; 7 nucleotides agree with TRBD1. Germline V gene sequence: CDR1 MNHEY, CDR2 SMNVEV (reference sequence). This CDR3 comprises 14 residues. Trimming at V came to 6 bases and at J to 3 bases, leaving 5 bases not matched to a gene. The CDR3 spells CASRPGQYYNEQFF. CDR3 sequence (DNA): TGTGCCAGCAGACCGGGACAGTACTACAATGAGCAGTTCTTC.

This chain links TRBV19 with TRBJ2-1; perhaps TRBD1 as D (6 bases). V shed 3 bases and J shed 0 bases, with 12 bases lying between them. The germline CDR1 and CDR2 sequences are LNHDA and SQIVND (reference sequence). CDR3 length: 16 amino acids. Written as DNA, the CDR3 is TGTGCCAGTAGTATGGGCGCAGGGGTCTCCTACAATGAGCAGTTCTTC. Its translation is CASSMGAGVSYNEQFF.

V is TRBV30 and J is TRBJ1-2; tentatively, D is TRBD1 (5 bases). V was cut by 2 bases and J by 3 bases, with 16 bases left in between. The CDR3 contains 15 residues. In germline, CDR1 is GTSNPN, CDR2 SVGIG (reference sequence). The CDR3 sequence: CAWSSRRDLHYGYTF. CDR3 nucleotides: TGTGCCTGGAGTAGTCGGAGGGACCTCCACTATGGCTACACCTTC.

Comment on this clone: One end of the junction fails to match germline, which may point to a read error. The chain has TRBV5-1 and TRBJ2-4; TRBD1 matches at 12 bases. This CDR3 comprises 20 residues. Germline-derived CDR1 and CDR2 are SGHRS and YFSETQ. The CDR3 DNA sequence: TGCGCCAGCAGCAAGGGTCTTCGGGACAGGGGGCGGGAAGCCAAAAACAGTCAGTACTTC. Encoded protein: CASSKGLRDRGREAKNSQYF.

The chain couples TRBV30 to TRBJ1-2; TRBD1 aligns across 7 bases. This CDR3 has 14 residues. The germline V gene encodes CDR1 GTSNPN and CDR2 SVGIG (reference sequence). Unmatched junction bases numbered 11, after V lost 3 bases and J lost 7 bases. CDR3 sequence: CAWRSDRVISGYTF. DNA of the CDR3: TGTGCCTGGAGATCCGACAGGGTAATAAGTGGCTACACCTTC. The full variable domain, rest sourced from reference TRBV30 and TRBJ1-2, is SQTIHQWPATLVQPVGSPLSLECTVEGTSNPNLYWYRQAAGRGLQLLFYSVGIGQISSEVPQNLSASRPQDRQFILSSKKLLLSDSGFYLCAWRSDRVISGYTFGSGTRLTVV.

This clone occurred a few times. This rearrangement joins TRBV4-2 to TRBJ1-2; the match to TRBD1 covers 9 bases. Germline V gene data show CDR1 as LGHNA and CDR2 as YNFKEQ. V trimming: 0 bases; J trimming: 3 bases; junction bases outside the gene matches: 5. The length of the CDR3 is 16 residues. CDR3 in amino acids: CASSQDRGQGDYGYTF. In DNA, the CDR3 is TGTGCCAGCAGCCAAGATAGGGGACAGGGCGACTATGGCTACACCTTC.